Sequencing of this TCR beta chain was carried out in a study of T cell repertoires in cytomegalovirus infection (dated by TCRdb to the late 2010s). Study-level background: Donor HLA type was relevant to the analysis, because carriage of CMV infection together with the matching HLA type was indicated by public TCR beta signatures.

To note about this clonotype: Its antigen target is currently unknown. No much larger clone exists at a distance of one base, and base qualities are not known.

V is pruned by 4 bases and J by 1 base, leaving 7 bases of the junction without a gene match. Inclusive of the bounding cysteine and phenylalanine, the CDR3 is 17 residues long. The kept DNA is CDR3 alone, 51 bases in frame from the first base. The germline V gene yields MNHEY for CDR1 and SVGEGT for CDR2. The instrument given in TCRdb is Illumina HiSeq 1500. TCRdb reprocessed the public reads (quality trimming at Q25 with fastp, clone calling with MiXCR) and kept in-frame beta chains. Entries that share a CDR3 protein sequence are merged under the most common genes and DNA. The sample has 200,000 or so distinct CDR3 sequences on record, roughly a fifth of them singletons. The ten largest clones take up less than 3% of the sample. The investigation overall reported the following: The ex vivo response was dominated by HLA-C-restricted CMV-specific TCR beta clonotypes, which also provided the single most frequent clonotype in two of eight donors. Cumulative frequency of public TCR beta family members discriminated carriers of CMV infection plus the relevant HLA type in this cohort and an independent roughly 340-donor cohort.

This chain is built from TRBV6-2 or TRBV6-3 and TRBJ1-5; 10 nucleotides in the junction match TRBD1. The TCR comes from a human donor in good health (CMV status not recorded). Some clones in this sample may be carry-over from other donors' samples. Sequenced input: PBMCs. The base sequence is TGTGCCAGCAGTTCTGACAGGGGGCGCCGGAGCAATCAGCCCCAGCATTTT. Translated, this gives CASSSDRGRRSNQPQHF.